This T cell receptor (beta chain) was sequenced for a study of T cells in Graves' hyperthyroidism and ophthalmopathy. Amplified TCR beta CDR3 regions came from RNA transcripts. The TCR CDR3 was amplified in a first-round RT-PCR using the HTBI primer set. TCRdb re-derived calls from the multiplex PCR reads in MiXCR, one entry per CDR3 protein. In the table there are some 770,000 distinct CDR3 sequences, 16% of which are singletons. The sample taken for sequencing was blood. The clonotype was recovered from a man between 18 and 29 years old with Graves' hyperthyroidism.

CDR3 sequence (DNA): TGTGCCAGCCGTATTACCTACAATGAGCAGTTCTTC. Protein product: CASRITYNEQFF. The chain has TRBV28 and TRBJ2-1; D remains ambiguous. CDR3 length: 12 residues. The germline V and J ends were trimmed by 8 bases and 2 bases, with 7 bases remaining between them. Germline V gene data show CDR1 as MDHEN and CDR2 as SYDVKM. The full variable domain, completed using reference TRBV28 and TRBJ2-1, is DVKVTQSSRYLVKRTGEKVFLECVQDMDHENMFWYRQDPGLGLRLIYFSYDVKMKEKGDIPEGYSVSREKKERFSLILESASTNQTSMYLCASRITYNEQFFGPGTRLTVL.